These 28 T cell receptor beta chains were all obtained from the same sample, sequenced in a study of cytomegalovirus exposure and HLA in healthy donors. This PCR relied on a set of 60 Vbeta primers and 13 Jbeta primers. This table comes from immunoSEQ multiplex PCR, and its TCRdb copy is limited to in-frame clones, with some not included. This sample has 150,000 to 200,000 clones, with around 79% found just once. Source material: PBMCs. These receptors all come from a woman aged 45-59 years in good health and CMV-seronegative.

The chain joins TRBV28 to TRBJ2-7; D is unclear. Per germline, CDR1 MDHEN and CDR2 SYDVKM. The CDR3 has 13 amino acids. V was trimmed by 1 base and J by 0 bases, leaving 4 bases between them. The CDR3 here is CASSLYSSYEQYF. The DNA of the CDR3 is TGTGCCAGCAGTTTATACAGCTCCTACGAGCAGTACTTC.

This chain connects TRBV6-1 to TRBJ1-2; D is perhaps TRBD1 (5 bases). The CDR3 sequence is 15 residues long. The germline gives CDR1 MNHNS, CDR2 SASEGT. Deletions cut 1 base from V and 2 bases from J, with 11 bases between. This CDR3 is CASSEEITGNYGYTF. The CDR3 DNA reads TGTGCCAGCAGTGAAGAGATAACAGGAAACTATGGCTACACCTTC.

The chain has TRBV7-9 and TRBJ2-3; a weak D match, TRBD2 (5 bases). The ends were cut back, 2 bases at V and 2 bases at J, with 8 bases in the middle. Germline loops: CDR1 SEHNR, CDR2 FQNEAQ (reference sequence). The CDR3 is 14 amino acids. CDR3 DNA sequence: TGTGCCAGCAGCTTAATCGGGAACACAGATACGCAGTATTTT. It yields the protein CASSLIGNTDTQYF.

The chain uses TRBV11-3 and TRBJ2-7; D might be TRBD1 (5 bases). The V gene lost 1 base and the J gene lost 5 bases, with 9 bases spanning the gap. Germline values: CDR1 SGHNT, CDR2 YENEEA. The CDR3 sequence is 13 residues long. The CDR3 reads CASSLGGADEQYF. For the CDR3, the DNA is TGTGCCAGCAGCTTAGGTGGGGCGGACGAGCAGTACTTC.

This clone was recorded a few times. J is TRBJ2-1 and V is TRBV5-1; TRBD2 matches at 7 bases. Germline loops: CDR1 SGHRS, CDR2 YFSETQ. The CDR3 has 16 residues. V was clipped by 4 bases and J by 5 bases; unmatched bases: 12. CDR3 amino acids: CASSPLPAGVDNEQFF. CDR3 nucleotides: TGCGCCAGCAGCCCCCTCCCGGCGGGAGTGGACAATGAGCAGTTCTTC.

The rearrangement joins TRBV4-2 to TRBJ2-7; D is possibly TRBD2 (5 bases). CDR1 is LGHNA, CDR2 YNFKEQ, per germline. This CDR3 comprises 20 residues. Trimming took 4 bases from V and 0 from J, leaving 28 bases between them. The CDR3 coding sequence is TGTGCCAGCAGCCCGGGAACGGCGTCGCTCCTACCCAGTCGCTCCTACGAGCAGTACTTC. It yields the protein CASSPGTASLLPSRSYEQYF.

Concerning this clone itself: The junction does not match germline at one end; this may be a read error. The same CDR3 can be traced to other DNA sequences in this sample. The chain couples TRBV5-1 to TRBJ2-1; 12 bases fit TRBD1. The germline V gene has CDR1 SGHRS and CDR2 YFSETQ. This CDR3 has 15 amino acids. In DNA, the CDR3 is TGCGCCAGCAGCTCGGGACAGGGGGCCTACAATGAACAGTTCTTC. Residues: CASSSGQGAYNEQFF.

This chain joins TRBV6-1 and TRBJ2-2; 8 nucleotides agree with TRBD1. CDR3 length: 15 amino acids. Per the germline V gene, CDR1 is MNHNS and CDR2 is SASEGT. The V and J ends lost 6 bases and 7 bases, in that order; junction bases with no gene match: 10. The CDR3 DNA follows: TGTGCCAGCAGGCAGACAGGGGTGATGGGCGGGGAGCTGTTTTTT. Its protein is CASRQTGVMGGELFF.

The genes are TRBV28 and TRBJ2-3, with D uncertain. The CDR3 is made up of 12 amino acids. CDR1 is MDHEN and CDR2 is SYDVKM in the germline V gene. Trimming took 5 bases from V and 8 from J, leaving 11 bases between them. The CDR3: CASSARRGTQYF. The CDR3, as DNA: TGTGCCAGCAGTGCCCGACGAGGTACGCAGTATTTT.

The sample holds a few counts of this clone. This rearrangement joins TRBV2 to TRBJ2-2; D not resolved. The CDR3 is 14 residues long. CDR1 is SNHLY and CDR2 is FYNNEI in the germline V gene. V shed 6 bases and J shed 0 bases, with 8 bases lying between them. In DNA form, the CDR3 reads TGTGCCAGCAGGCGGATTACGAACACCGGGGAGCTGTTTTTT. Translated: CASRRITNTGELFF.

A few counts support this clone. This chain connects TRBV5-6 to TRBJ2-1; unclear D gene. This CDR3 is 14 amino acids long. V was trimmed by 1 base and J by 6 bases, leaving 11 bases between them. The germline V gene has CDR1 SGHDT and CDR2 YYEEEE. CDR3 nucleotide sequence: TGTGCCAGCAGCTTGAGGAGAAAAAGCAATGAGCAGTTCTTC. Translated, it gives CASSLRRKSNEQFF.

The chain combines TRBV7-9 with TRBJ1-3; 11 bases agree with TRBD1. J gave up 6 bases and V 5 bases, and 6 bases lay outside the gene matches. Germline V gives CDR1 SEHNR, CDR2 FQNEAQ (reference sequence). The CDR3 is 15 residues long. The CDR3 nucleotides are TGTGCCAGCAGCACCTGGACAGGGGGCGAAAACACCATATATTTT. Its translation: CASSTWTGGENTIYF.

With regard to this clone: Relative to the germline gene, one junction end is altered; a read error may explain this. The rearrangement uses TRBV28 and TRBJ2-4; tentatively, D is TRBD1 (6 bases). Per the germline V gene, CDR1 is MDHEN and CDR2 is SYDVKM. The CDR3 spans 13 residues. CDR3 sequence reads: CASSSGQLNIQHF. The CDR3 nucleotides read TGTGCCAGCAGCTCAGGACAGTTAAACATTCAGCACTTC.

CDR3 nucleotide sequence: TGTGCCAGCAGAGCTAGCGGGAGCCGTGGCGGGGAGCTGTTTTTT. Translated, it gives CASRASGSRGGELFF. J is TRBJ2-2 and V is TRBV6-5; 10 bases are a match to TRBD2. The CDR3 covers 15 residues. Germline V CDR1 and CDR2: MNHEY, SVGAGI. Trimming at V came to 6 bases and at J to 7 bases, leaving 8 bases not matched to a gene.

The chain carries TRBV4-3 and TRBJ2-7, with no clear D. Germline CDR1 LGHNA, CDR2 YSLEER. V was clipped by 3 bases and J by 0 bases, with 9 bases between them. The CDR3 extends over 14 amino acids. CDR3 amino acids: CASSQAQNSYEQYF. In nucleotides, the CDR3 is TGCGCCAGCAGCCAGGCTCAAAACTCCTACGAGCAGTACTTC.

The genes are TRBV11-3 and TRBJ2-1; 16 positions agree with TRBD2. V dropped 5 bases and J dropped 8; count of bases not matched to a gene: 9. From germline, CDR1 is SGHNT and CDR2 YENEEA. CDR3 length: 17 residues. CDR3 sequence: CASSDPGTSGGGHEQFF. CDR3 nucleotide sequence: TGTGCCAGCAGCGATCCCGGGACTAGCGGGGGGGGGCATGAGCAGTTCTTC.

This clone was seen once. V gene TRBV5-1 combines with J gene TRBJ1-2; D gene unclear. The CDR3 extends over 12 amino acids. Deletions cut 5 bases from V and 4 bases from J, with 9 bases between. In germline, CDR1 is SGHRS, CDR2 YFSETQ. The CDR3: CASSYQLYGYTF. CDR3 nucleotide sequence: TGCGCCAGCAGTTATCAACTCTATGGCTACACCTTC.

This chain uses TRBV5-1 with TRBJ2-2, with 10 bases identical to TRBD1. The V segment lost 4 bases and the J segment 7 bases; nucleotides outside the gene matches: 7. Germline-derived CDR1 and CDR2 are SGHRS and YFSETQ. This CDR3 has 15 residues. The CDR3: CASSPTGGYGGELFF. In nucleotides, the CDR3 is TGCGCCAGCAGCCCGACAGGGGGCTATGGCGGGGAGCTGTTTTTT.

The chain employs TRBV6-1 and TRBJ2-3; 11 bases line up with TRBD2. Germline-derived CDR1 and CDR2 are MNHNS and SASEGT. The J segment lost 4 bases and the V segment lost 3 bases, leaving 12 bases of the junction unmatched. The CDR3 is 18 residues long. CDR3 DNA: TGTGCCAGCAGTGATAGCGGGAGGGCCTCTTCTAGCGCAGATACGCAGTATTTT. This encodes CASSDSGRASSSADTQYF.

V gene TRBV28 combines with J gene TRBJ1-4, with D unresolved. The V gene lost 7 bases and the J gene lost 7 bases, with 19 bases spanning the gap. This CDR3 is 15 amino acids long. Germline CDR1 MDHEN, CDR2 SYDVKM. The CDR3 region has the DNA TGTGCCAGCACCACCATCGGGAGTATCGCTGAAAAACTGTTTTTT. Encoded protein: CASTTIGSIAEKLFF.

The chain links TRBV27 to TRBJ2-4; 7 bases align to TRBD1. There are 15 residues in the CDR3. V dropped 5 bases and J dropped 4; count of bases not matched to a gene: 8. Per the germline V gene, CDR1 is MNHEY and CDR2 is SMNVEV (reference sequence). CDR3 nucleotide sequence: TGTGCCAGCAGTCCCCACGCAGGGGGTAAAAACATTCAGTACTTC. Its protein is CASSPHAGGKNIQYF.

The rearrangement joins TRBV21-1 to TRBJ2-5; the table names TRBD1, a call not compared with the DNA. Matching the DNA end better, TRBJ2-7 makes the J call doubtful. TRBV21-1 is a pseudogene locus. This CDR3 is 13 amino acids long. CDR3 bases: TGTGCCAGCCCGGGACAGGGGGCTCGCGAGCAGTACTTC. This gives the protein CASPGQGAREQYF.

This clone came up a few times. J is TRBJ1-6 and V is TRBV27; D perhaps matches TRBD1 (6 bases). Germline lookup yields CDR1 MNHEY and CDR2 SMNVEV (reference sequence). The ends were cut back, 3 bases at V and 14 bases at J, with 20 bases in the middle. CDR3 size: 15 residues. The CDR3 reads CASSLGGQGLQALHF. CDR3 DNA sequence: TGTGCCAGCAGTTTGGGGGGGCAGGGCCTTCAGGCCCTCCACTTT.

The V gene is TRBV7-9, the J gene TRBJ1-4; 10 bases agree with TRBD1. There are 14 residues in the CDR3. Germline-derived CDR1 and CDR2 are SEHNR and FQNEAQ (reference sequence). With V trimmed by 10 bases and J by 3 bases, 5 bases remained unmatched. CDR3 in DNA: TGTGCCACCTTAGGACAGGGGGCTAATGAAAAACTGTTTTTT. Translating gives CATLGQGANEKLFF.

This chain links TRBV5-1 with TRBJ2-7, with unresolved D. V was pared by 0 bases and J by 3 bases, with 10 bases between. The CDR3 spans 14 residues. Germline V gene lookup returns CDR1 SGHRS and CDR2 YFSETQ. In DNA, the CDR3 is TGCGCCAGCAGCTTGGTTGGCAGAAACTACGAGCAGTACTTC. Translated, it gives CASSLVGRNYEQYF. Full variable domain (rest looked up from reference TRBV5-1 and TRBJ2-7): KAGVTQTPRYLIKTRGQQVTLSCSPISGHRSVSWYQQTPGQGLQFLFEYFSETQRNKGNFPGRFSGRQFSNSRSEMNVSTLELGDSALYLCASSLVGRNYEQYFGPGTRLTVT.

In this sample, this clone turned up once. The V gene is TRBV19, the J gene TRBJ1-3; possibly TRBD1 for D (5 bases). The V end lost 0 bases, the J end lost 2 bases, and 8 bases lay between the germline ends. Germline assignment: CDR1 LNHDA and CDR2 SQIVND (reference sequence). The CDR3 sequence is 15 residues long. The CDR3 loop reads CASSIDRGTGNTIYF. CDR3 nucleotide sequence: TGTGCCAGTAGTATAGACCGGGGGACTGGAAACACCATATATTTT.

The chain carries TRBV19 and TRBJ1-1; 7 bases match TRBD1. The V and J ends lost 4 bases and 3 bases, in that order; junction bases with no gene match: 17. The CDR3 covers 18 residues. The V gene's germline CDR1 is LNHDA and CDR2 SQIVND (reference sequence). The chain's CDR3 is CASSSNVYRGLSDTEAFF. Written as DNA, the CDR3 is TGTGCCAGTAGTAGCAATGTGTACAGGGGTTTATCGGACACTGAAGCTTTCTTT.

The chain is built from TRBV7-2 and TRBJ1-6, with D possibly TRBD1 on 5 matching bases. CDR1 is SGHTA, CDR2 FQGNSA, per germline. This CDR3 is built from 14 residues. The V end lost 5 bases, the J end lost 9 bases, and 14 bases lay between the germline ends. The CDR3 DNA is TGTGCCAGCAGCCCGGGGAGGGGTGGTTCACCCCTCCACTTT. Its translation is CASSPGRGGSPLHF.